One and the same sample provided the 18 T cell receptor beta chains below, sequenced in a study of T cell responses to AZD1222 COVID-19 vaccine. The assay was immunoSEQ multiplex PCR, and TCRdb's table has in-frame clones only and misses some. The table lists 40,000 to 55,000 clones, less than 85% of them singletons. The source material was peripheral blood, sampled on day 0 of AZD1222 vaccination. The source of these receptors is an adult in good health.

CDR3 in DNA: TGTGCCAGCAGCCAAACCGGCTCTAACACTGAAGCTTTCTTT. It encodes CASSQTGSNTEAFF. The chain has TRBV6-6 and TRBJ1-1; D gene ambiguous. V gave up 6 bases and J gave up 2 bases, with 13 bases separating them. The CDR3 is 14 amino acids. Germline values: CDR1 MNHNY, CDR2 SVGAGI (reference sequence).

This clone appeared a few times. The V call is TRBV7-2, the J call TRBJ1-6; a weak D match, TRBD1 (5 bases). The CDR3 runs 15 residues. V shed 5 bases and J shed 8 bases, with 16 bases lying between them. CDR1 is SGHTA, CDR2 FQGNSA, per germline. CDR3 protein: CASSPDQGVYSPLHF. The CDR3 nucleotides are TGTGCCAGCAGCCCCGATCAGGGAGTGTATTCACCCCTCCACTTT.

The chain employs TRBV3-1 (or the pseudogene TRBV3-2) and TRBJ1-2; D remains unclear. This CDR3 contains 14 residues. V lost 0 bases to trimming and J lost 3 bases, with 8 bases between them. The germline gives CDR1 LGHDT, CDR2 YNNKEL (reference sequence). DNA for the CDR3: TGTGCCAGCAGCCAAGAGTGGGGAGACTATGGCTACACCTTC. Its protein product is CASSQEWGDYGYTF.

The J gene is TRBJ2-7, the V gene TRBV18, with 10 bases that match TRBD1. Trimming cost V 1 base and J 1 base; bases outside gene matches: 4. This CDR3 contains 16 residues. Germline-derived CDR1 and CDR2 are KGHSH and LQKENI. The CDR3: CASSPLPGQGSYEQYF. In nucleotides, the CDR3 is TGTGCCAGCTCACCACTCCCGGGACAGGGGTCCTACGAGCAGTACTTC.

This clone was seen a single time. The chain has TRBV5-1 and TRBJ1-2; no clear D. The germline V gene encodes CDR1 SGHRS and CDR2 YFSETQ. The CDR3 runs to 14 residues. The ends were cut back, 3 bases at V and 8 bases at J, with 17 bases in the middle. In DNA, the CDR3 is TGCGCCAGCAGCTCTAACACCGAGATAGGAGGCTACACCTTC. Translating it yields CASSSNTEIGGYTF.

The V and J genes are TRBV5-1 and TRBJ2-5; perhaps D is TRBD1 or TRBD2 (6 bases each). The CDR3 is 15 residues long. V lost 0 bases and J lost 0, with 9 bases in between. Germline CDR1 and CDR2: SGHRS and YFSETQ. CDR3 nucleotide sequence: TGCGCCAGCAGCTTGGCGGGGGACAACCAAGAGACCCAGTACTTC. Translating it yields CASSLAGDNQETQYF.

This rearrangement joins TRBV5-1 to TRBJ1-3; D is perhaps TRBD1 (6 bases). The V end was cut by 3 bases, the J end by 4 bases, with 8 bases between. Per the germline V gene, CDR1 is SGHRS and CDR2 is YFSETQ. There are 13 residues in the CDR3. CDR3 in amino acids: CASSSGDGNTIYF. CDR3 in DNA: TGCGCCAGCAGCTCAGGGGACGGAAACACCATATATTTT.

The chain combines TRBV24-1 with TRBJ2-5; no firm D call. Germline lookup yields CDR1 KGHDR and CDR2 SFDVKD. The CDR3 runs to 12 residues. Deletions cut 4 bases from V and 5 bases from J, with 7 bases between. In DNA form, the CDR3 reads TGTGCCACCAGTGACCCTAGTGAGACCCAGTACTTC. This sequence encodes CATSDPSETQYF.

V and J are TRBV5-4 and TRBJ1-2; D perhaps matches TRBD1 (6 bases). V was clipped by 2 bases and J by 6 bases, with 14 bases between them. The CDR3 runs to 14 residues. CDR1 and CDR2 (germline): SGHNT, YYREEE (reference sequence). CDR3 region: CASSFRGGGDGYTF. The CDR3 DNA reads TGTGCCAGCAGCTTCAGAGGGGGAGGGGATGGCTACACCTTC. Complete variable domain (other parts from reference TRBV5-4 and TRBJ1-2): ETGVTQSPTHLIKTRGQQVTLRCSSQSGHNTVSWYQQALGQGPQFIFQYYREEENGRGNFPPRFSGLQFPNYSSELNVNALELDDSALYLCASSFRGGGDGYTFGSGTRLTVV.

The chain is built from TRBV10-1 and TRBJ2-7; 7 bases are a match to TRBD1. The CDR3 is 15 residues long. Trimming removed 2 bases from V and 2 bases from J; junction bases left unmatched: 6. Germline V CDR1 and CDR2: WNHNN, SYGVQD (reference sequence). The CDR3 reads CASSELWTGAYEQYF. The DNA for the CDR3 is TGCGCCAGCAGTGAGCTCTGGACAGGAGCCTACGAGCAGTACTTC.

On this clone itself: Different DNA sequences within this sample yield the same CDR3. The J gene is TRBJ1-1, the V gene TRBV7-2; unclear D gene. In germline, CDR1 is SGHTA, CDR2 FQGNSA. V was clipped by 3 bases and J by 2 bases, with 7 bases between them. The CDR3 runs 13 residues. CDR3 amino acids: CASSFTLNTEAFF. Here the CDR3 DNA reads TGTGCCAGCAGCTTTACATTAAACACTGAAGCTTTCTTT.

This clone is labeled as medium-sized (0.01 to 0.1%). This sequence joins TRBV2 and TRBJ2-7, with D uncertain. V lost 3 bases and J 2 bases, leaving 8 bases between the germline ends. The CDR3 is 13 residues long. Germline CDR1 reads SNHLY; CDR2 reads FYNNEI. This CDR3 is CASSDDTPYEQYF. CDR3 bases: TGTGCCAGCAGTGACGACACGCCCTACGAGCAGTACTTC.

This sequence joins TRBV19 and TRBJ1-5, with 10 bases matching TRBD1. The CDR3 sequence is 17 residues long. J lost 1 base, V lost 2 bases, and 5 bases had no gene match. From germline, CDR1 is LNHDA and CDR2 SQIVND (reference sequence). CDR3 protein: CASSIIWGQGSNQPQHF. The DNA of the CDR3 is TGTGCCAGTAGTATAATTTGGGGACAGGGGAGCAATCAGCCCCAGCATTTT. Combining the CDR3 with reference TRBV19 and TRBJ1-5 gives the whole variable domain DGGITQSPKYLFRKEGQNVTLSCEQNLNHDAMYWYRQDPGQGLRLIYYSQIVNDFQKGDIAEGYSVSREKKESFPLTVTSAQKNPTAFYLCASSIIWGQGSNQPQHFGDGTRLSIL.

This clone appeared once. The J gene is TRBJ1-4, the V gene TRBV18, with a tentative D call TRBD1 (5 bases). CDR1 KGHSH and CDR2 LQKENI come from the germline V gene. Trimming stripped 3 bases from V and 8 bases from J, with 16 bases between. This CDR3 is 15 amino acids long. The CDR3 is CASSPQVDSFEKLFF. In nucleotides, the CDR3 is TGTGCCAGCTCACCCCAGGTCGACAGCTTCGAAAAACTGTTTTTT.

This clone appeared a few times. V and J are TRBV6-5 and TRBJ1-2, with TRBD1 matching 7 bases. Germline CDR1 MNHEY, CDR2 SVGAGI. The V gene end was trimmed by 6 bases and the J gene end by 4 bases; junction bases not matched to a gene: 8. This CDR3 contains 14 residues. The CDR3: CASRPRQGSYGYTF. For the CDR3, the DNA is TGTGCCAGCAGACCCCGACAGGGCTCCTATGGCTACACCTTC.

This clone is labeled as medium-sized. V usage is TRBV4-2 and J usage is TRBJ1-1; D might be TRBD1 (6 bases). Germline CDR1 LGHNA, CDR2 YNFKEQ. The CDR3 is made up of 15 amino acids. Trimming shortened V by 0 bases and J by 2 bases, and 10 bases separated the two germline ends. CDR3: CASSQEPGANTEAFF. DNA for the CDR3: TGTGCCAGCAGCCAAGAACCGGGGGCAAACACTGAAGCTTTCTTT.

This chain connects TRBV28 to TRBJ2-2; 7 positions match TRBD1. This CDR3 is 13 amino acids long. The J segment lost 1 base and the V segment lost 9 bases, leaving 2 bases of the junction unmatched. The germline V gene encodes CDR1 MDHEN and CDR2 SYDVKM. The CDR3: CASGDRNTGELFF. The CDR3 nucleotides are TGTGCCAGTGGGGACAGGAACACCGGGGAGCTGTTTTTT.

The chain has TRBV5-1 and TRBJ1-4; D not resolved. Looked up from germline, CDR1 is SGHRS and CDR2 is YFSETQ. V lost 0 bases, J lost 6 bases, and 9 bases lay in between. The CDR3 has 14 amino acids. The CDR3 sequence is CASSLGGVDEKLFF. The CDR3 DNA sequence: TGCGCCAGCAGCTTGGGCGGGGTCGATGAAAAACTGTTTTTT.